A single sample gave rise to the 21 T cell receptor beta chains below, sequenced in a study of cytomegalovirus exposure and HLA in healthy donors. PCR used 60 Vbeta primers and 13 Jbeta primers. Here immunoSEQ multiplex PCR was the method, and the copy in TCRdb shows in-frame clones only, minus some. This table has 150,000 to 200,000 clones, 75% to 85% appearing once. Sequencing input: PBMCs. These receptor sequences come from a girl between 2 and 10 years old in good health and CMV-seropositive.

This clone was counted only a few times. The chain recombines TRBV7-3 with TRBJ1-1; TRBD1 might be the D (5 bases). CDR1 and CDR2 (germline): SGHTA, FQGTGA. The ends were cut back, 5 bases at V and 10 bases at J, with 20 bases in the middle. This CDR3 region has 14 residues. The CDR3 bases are TGTGCCAGCAGCCCTGCCCAAGGGGCGCCCGGAGCTTTCTTT. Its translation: CASSPAQGAPGAFF.

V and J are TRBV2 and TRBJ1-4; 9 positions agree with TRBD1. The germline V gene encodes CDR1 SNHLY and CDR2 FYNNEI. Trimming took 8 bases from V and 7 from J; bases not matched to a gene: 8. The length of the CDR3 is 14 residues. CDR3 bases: TGTGCCAGCGGCGTTACAGGGGGCCGTGAAAAACTGTTTTTT. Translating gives CASGVTGGREKLFF.

CDR3 coding DNA: TGTGCCAGCAGAATGTCCATTGGGGCAGTCTATGGCTACACCTTC. This translates into CASRMSIGAVYGYTF. The genes are TRBV28 and TRBJ1-2; weak D call: TRBD1 (5 bases). Germline CDR1 and CDR2: MDHEN and SYDVKM. This CDR3 spans 15 amino acids. V lost 6 bases to trimming and J lost 4 bases, with 18 bases between them.

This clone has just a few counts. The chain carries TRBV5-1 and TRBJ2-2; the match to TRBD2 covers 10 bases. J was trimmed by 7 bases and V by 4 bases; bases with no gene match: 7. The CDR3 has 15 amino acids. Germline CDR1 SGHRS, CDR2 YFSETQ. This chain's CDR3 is CASSVLAGAGGELFF. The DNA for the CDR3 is TGCGCCAGCAGCGTGCTAGCGGGAGCCGGCGGGGAGCTGTTTTTT.

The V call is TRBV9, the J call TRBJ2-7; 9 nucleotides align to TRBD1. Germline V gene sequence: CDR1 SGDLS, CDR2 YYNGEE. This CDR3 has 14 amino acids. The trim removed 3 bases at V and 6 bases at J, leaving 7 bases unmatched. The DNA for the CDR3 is TGTGCCAGCAGCGCCGGAGGACAGGGGCGCGAGCAGTACTTC. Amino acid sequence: CASSAGGQGREQYF. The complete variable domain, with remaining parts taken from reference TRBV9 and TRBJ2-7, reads DSGVTQTPKHLITATGQRVTLRCSPRSGDLSVYWYQQSLDQGLQFLIQYYNGEERAKGNILERFSAQQFPDLHSELNLSSLELGDSALYFCASSAGGQGREQYFGPGTRLTVT.

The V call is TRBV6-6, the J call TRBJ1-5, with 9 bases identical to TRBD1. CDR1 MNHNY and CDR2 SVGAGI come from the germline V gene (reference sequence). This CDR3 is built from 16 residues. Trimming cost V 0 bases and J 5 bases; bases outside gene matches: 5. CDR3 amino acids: CASSYSPQGAHQPQHF. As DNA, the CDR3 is TGTGCCAGCAGTTACTCTCCACAGGGGGCACATCAGCCCCAGCATTTT.

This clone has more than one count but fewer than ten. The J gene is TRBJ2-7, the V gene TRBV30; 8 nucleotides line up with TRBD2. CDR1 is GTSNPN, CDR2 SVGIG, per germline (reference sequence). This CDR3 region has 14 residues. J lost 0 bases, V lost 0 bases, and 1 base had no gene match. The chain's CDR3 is CAWSVSGGSYEQYF. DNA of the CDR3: TGTGCCTGGAGTGTAAGCGGGGGCTCCTACGAGCAGTACTTC.

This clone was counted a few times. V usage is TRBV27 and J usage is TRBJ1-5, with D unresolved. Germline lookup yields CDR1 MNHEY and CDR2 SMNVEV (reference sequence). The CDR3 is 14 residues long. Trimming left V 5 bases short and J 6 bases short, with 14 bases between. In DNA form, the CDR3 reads TGTGCCAGCAGTCCCCTCGGTCCACTTCAGCCCCAGCATTTT. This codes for CASSPLGPLQPQHF.

As DNA, the CDR3 is TGTGCCATTTGGGACAGTGCGTCTGGAGGCACTGAAGCTTTCTTT. Amino acids: CAIWDSASGGTEAFF. The genes are TRBV10-3 and TRBJ1-1; 7 nucleotides line up with TRBD1. Germline CDR1 reads ENHRY; CDR2 reads SYGVKD. This CDR3 is built from 15 residues. Germline trimming cut 9 bases from V and 4 bases from J; bases unmatched to any gene: 14.

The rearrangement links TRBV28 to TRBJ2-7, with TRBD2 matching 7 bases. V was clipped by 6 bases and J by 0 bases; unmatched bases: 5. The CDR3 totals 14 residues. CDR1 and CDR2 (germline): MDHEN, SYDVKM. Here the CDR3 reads CASRLAGRSYEQYF. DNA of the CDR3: TGTGCCAGCAGGTTAGCGGGTCGCTCCTACGAGCAGTACTTC. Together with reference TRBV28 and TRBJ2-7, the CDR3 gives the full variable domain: DVKVTQSSRYLVKRTGEKVFLECVQDMDHENMFWYRQDPGLGLRLIYFSYDVKMKEKGDIPEGYSVSREKKERFSLILESASTNQTSMYLCASRLAGRSYEQYFGPGTRLTVT.

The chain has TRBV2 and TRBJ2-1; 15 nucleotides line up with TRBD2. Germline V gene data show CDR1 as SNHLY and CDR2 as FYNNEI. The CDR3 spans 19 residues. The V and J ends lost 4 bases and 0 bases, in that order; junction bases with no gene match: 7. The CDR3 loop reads CASSGEGLAGGSSYNEQFF. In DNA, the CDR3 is TGTGCCAGCAGTGGGGAGGGACTAGCGGGAGGAAGCTCCTACAATGAGCAGTTCTTC. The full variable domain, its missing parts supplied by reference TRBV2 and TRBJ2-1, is EPEVTQTPSHQVTQMGQEVILRCVPISNHLYFYWYRQILGQKVEFLVSFYNNEISEKSEIFDDQFSVERPDGSNFTLKIRSTKLEDSAMYFCASSGEGLAGGSSYNEQFFGPGTRLTVL.

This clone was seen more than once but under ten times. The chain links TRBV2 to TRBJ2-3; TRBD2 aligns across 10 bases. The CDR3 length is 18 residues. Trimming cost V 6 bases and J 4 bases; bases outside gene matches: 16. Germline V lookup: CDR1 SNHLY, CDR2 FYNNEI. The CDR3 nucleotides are TGTGCCAGCAGCTCCCTGAAGGTTCTAGCGGGAGACTCAGATACGCAGTATTTT. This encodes CASSSLKVLAGDSDTQYF.

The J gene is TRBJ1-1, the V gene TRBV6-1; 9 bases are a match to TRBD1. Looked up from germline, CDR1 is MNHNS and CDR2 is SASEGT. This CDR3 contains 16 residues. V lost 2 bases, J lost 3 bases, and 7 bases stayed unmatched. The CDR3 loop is CASSESVGDRDTEAFF. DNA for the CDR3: TGTGCCAGCAGTGAATCGGTGGGGGACAGGGACACTGAAGCTTTCTTT.

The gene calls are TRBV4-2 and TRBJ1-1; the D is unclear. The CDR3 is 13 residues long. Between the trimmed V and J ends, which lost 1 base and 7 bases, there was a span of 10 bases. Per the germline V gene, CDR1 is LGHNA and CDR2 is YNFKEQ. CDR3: CASSQGGSGEAFF. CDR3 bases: TGTGCCAGCAGCCAAGGGGGTAGCGGTGAAGCTTTCTTT.

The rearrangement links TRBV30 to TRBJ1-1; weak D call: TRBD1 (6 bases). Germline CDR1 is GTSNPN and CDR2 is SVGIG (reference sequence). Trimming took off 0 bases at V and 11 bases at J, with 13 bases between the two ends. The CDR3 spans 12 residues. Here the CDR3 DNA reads TGTGCCTGGAGTGTAACAGGGCCTAGGGCTTTCTTT. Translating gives CAWSVTGPRAFF.

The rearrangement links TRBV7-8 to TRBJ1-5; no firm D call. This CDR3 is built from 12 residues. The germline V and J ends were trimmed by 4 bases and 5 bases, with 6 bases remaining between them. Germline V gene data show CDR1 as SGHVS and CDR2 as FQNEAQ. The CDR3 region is CASSSRYQPQHF. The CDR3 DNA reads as TGTGCCAGCAGCTCCAGGTATCAGCCCCAGCATTTT. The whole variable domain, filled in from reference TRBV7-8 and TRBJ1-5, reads GAGVSQSPRYKVAKRGQDVALRCDPISGHVSLFWYQQALGQGPEFLTYFQNEAQLDKSGLPSDRFFAERPEGSVSTLKIQRTQQEDSAVYLCASSSRYQPQHFGDGTRLSIL.

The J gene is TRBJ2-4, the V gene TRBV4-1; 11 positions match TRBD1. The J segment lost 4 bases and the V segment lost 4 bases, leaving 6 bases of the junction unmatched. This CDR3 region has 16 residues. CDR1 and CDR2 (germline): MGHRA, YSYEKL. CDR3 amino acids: CASSPGTGGLKNIQYF. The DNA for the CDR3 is TGCGCCAGCAGCCCCGGGACAGGGGGGCTAAAAAACATTCAGTACTTC.

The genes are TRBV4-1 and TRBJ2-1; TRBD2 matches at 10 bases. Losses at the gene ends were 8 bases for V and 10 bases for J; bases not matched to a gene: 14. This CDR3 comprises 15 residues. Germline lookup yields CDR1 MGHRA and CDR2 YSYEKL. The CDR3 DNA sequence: TGCGCCAGCGGTCCTATGGGACTAGCGATAAGGGAGCAGTTCTTC. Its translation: CASGPMGLAIREQFF.

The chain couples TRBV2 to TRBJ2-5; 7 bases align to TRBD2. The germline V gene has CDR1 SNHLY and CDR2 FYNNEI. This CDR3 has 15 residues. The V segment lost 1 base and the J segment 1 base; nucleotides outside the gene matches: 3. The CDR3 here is CASSEGLAVQETQYF. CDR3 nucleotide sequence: TGTGCCAGCAGTGAAGGCCTAGCGGTCCAAGAGACCCAGTACTTC.

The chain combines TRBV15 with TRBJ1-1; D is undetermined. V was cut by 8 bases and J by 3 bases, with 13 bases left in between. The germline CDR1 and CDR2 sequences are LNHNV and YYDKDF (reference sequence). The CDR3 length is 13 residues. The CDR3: CATPPPEYTEAFF. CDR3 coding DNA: TGTGCCACCCCTCCCCCCGAGTACACTGAAGCTTTCTTT.

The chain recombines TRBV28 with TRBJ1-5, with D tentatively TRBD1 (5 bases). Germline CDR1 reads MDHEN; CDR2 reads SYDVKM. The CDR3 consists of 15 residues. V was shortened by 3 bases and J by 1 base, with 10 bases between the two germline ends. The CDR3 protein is CASSFWGSSNQPQHF. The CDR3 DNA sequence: TGTGCCAGCAGTTTTTGGGGCAGCAGCAATCAGCCCCAGCATTTT.